The source of this T cell receptor (beta chain) is a study of T cells after yellow fever vaccination. Turning to the study itself: Fractions of low cell number were prepared using SMART-Seq v4 Ultra Low Input.

This clonotype occurred a few times. Its antigen remains unidentified. Study observations and caveats: Abundant clonotypes from the bulk population could contaminate FACS-sorted repertoires.

Per germline, CDR1 SGHTA and CDR2 FQGTGA. Trimming took 8 bases from V and 5 from J, leaving 15 bases between them. CDR3 size: 13 residues. By 5'RACE template switching, TCR cDNA was produced, with a universal primer site and UMIs added in the process. Each CDR3 protein gets one entry after TCRdb re-called the 5' RACE reads with MiXCR. The data show 610,000 or so distinct CDR3 sequences, 12% seen once. Here the sequenced sample was PBMCs, taken on the day of the yellow fever booster vaccination. The chain uses TRBV7-3 and TRBJ2-5; D not certain. The TCR was taken from a man aged 30 to 39 who received the YFV17D yellow fever vaccine. The CDR3: CASSKNLWETQYF. The DNA of the CDR3 is TGTGCCAGCTCCAAAAACCTTTGGGAGACCCAGTACTTC.